A single sample is the source of the 10 T cell receptor beta chains below, sequenced in a study of control samples from healthy donors and cancer patients. Profiling relied on immunoSEQ multiplex PCR, and the TCRdb table lists in-frame clones only, not all of them. Of about 98,000 clones in the sample, about 90% were seen once. Sample: blood. The source of these receptors is a young woman in good health.

The chain uses TRBV24-1 and TRBJ2-1, with 11 bases lining up with TRBD2. Germline V gene sequence: CDR1 KGHDR, CDR2 SFDVKD. CDR3 length equals 14 residues. V trimming: 6 bases; J trimming: 10 bases; junction bases outside the gene matches: 7. The CDR3 nucleotides are TGTGCCACCAGTCGGCTAGCGGGAGGTAGGGAGCAGTTCTTC. It translates to CATSRLAGGREQFF.

With respect to this clone: The junction differs from germline at one of its ends, possibly a read error. This chain joins TRBV5-5 and TRBJ1-3; D remains ambiguous. The CDR3 covers 16 residues. Germline assignment: CDR1 SGHKS and CDR2 YYEKEE (reference sequence). CDR3 in DNA: TGTGCCAGCAGCTCGGCCGGGAGCGTGGTTGGACACACCATATATTTT. This codes for CASSSAGSVVGHTIYF.

This chain uses TRBV6-5 with TRBJ1-5; a possible D gene is TRBD1 (5 bases). V shed 8 bases and J shed 4 bases, with 12 bases lying between them. The CDR3 totals 13 residues. Germline V lookup: CDR1 MNHEY, CDR2 SVGAGI. The CDR3 here is CASETYRNQPQHF. CDR3 coding DNA: TGTGCCAGCGAGACCTACAGGAATCAGCCCCAGCATTTT.

Here the CDR3 reads CASSLAGGSYEQYF. CDR3 in DNA: TGTGCCAGCAGCTTAGCGGGAGGTTCCTACGAGCAGTACTTC. J is TRBJ2-7 and V is TRBV7-8; TRBD2 is a possible D gene (6 bases). CDR1 and CDR2 (germline): SGHVS, FQNEAQ. The CDR3 spans 14 residues. V lost 0 bases and J 1 base, leaving 7 bases between the germline ends. Based on the CDR3 plus reference TRBV7-8 and TRBJ2-7, the full variable domain is GAGVSQSPRYKVAKRGQDVALRCDPISGHVSLFWYQQALGQGPEFLTYFQNEAQLDKSGLPSDRFFAERPEGSVSTLKIQRTQQEDSAVYLCASSLAGGSYEQYFGPGTRLTVT.

This clone was picked up one time. The gene calls are TRBV27 and TRBJ1-1; D perhaps matches TRBD1 (6 bases). The V end was cut by 5 bases, the J end by 1 base, with 8 bases between. The CDR3 consists of 13 residues. Germline V CDR1 and CDR2: MNHEY, SMNVEV (reference sequence). The CDR3 region has the DNA TGTGCCAGCAGTCTGACAGGGAACACTGAAGCTTTCTTT. This translates into CASSLTGNTEAFF.

This clone has more than one count but fewer than ten. The junction does not match germline at one end; this may be a read error. The V call is TRBV6-1, the J call TRBJ2-7, with TRBD1 identical over 9 bases. The CDR3 is 13 amino acids. CDR1 is MNHNS, CDR2 SASEGT, per germline. The CDR3 protein is CASSDMVKDRGIF. CDR3 DNA sequence: TGTGCCAGCAGTGATATGGTTAAGGACAGGGGAATCTTC.

This rearrangement joins TRBV7-2 to TRBJ2-7; D perhaps matches TRBD1 (5 bases). CDR1 and CDR2 from the germline V gene are SGHTA and FQGNSA. With 1 base removed from V and 0 bases from J, the gap between germline ends came to 19 bases. There are 18 residues in the CDR3. The CDR3 DNA reads TGTGCCAGCAGCTTAGTTTTTGGAACCGACAGAATCTCCTACGAGCAGTACTTC. Its protein product is CASSLVFGTDRISYEQYF.

The gene calls are TRBV5-1 and TRBJ2-1, with D hard to call. This CDR3 comprises 12 residues. Trimming took off 4 bases at V and 7 bases at J, with 9 bases between the two ends. Per the germline V gene, CDR1 is SGHRS and CDR2 is YFSETQ. The CDR3 loop is CASSNLENEQFF. In DNA form, the CDR3 reads TGCGCCAGCAGCAATCTGGAGAATGAGCAGTTCTTC. Full variable domain (remainder filled in from reference TRBV5-1 and TRBJ2-1): KAGVTQTPRYLIKTRGQQVTLSCSPISGHRSVSWYQQTPGQGLQFLFEYFSETQRNKGNFPGRFSGRQFSNSRSEMNVSTLELGDSALYLCASSNLENEQFFGPGTRLTVL.

The chain joins TRBV23-1 to TRBJ1-6; D uncertain. TRBV23-1 qualifies as an ORF whose function is uncertain. The CDR3 extends over 18 amino acids. The V end lost 3 bases, the J end lost 4 bases, and 19 bases lay between the germline ends. The CDR3 sequence is CASSHRGAVRRYNSPLHF. The CDR3 DNA is TGCGCCAGCAGTCACCGCGGAGCCGTACGCCGTTATAATTCACCCCTCCACTTT.

The genes are TRBV11-3 and TRBJ1-1; D is unresolved. The CDR3 spans 14 residues. Germline assignment: CDR1 SGHNT and CDR2 YENEEA. The ends were cut back, 1 base at V and 0 bases at J, with 6 bases in the middle. CDR3 DNA sequence: TGTGCCAGCAGCTTAGTTTCGATGAACACTGAAGCTTTCTTT. Its translation: CASSLVSMNTEAFF.